This T cell receptor beta chain appears in the sequencing data of a study of blood T cell repertoires in COVID-19. Recovery meant two consecutive negative NP/OP PCR tests, professional clearance, or resolved symptoms. This clone was counted once. The CDR3 totals 16 residues. The V end was cut by 5 bases, the J end by 0 bases, with 13 bases between. Germline V CDR1 and CDR2: SGHVS, FNYEAQ. Here immunoSEQ multiplex PCR was the method, and the copy in TCRdb shows in-frame clones only, minus some. The sample consists of about 140,000 clones, 75% to 90% of them appearing once. The sequence derives from a man over 45 who had recovered from COVID-19. Sample: PBMCs or T cells enriched from blood (not recorded which). This sequence joins TRBV7-6 and TRBJ2-2, with TRBD2 as a possible D gene (5 bases). The CDR3 DNA sequence: TGTGCCAGCAGCCTTCGGCGGGCGCCGAACACCGGGGAGCTGTTTTTT. It is translated as CASSLRRAPNTGELFF.